The source of this T cell receptor beta chain is a study of cytotoxic CD8 clonotypes in ibrutinib-treated CLL. Study details: Partial responses numbered approximately 24 and complete responses 2; after a median around 63 months, roughly 14 stayed remitted and around 12 progressed. Averaging across samples gave about 230,000 productive templates and 75,000 to 100,000 productive rearrangements.

Cryopreserved PBMCs yielded about 2.2 micrograms of genomic DNA for TCR beta libraries. Assay: immunoSEQ multiplex PCR; the TCRdb copy retains only in-frame clones and omits some. The data contain 65,000 to 95,000 clones, about 86% of them singletons. The CDR3 is made up of 15 amino acids. CDR1 is LNHDA and CDR2 is SQIVND in the germline V gene (reference sequence). The germline V and J ends were trimmed by 5 bases and 11 bases, with 24 bases remaining between them. The source of this sequence is a human donor with chronic lymphocytic leukemia. Sequenced material: PBMCs, taken before ibrutinib treatment. This chain links TRBV19 with TRBJ1-1; weak D call: TRBD1 (5 bases). CDR3 sequence (DNA): TGTGCCAGTAGTTTACGCAGGGAAGCGGGTGAATTTGCTTTCTTT. It encodes CASSLRREAGEFAFF. The full variable domain, with the rest looked up from reference TRBV19 and TRBJ1-1, is DGGITQSPKYLFRKEGQNVTLSCEQNLNHDAMYWYRQDPGQGLRLIYYSQIVNDFQKGDIAEGYSVSREKKESFPLTVTSAQKNPTAFYLCASSLRREAGEFAFFGQGTRLTVV.